This passage covers 4 T cell receptor beta chains from one sample sequenced in a study of human T cells and chemical hapten exposure. Time point reported: patch test 1, 2 weeks after DPC sensitization. This sample's treatment: therapeutic diphenylcyclopropenone sensitization with weekly scalp DPC. TCRdb called the RACE reads again in MiXCR, with one record for every CDR3 protein. The repertoire holds roughly 72,000 distinct CDR3 sequences, 10% to 13% seen once, with about 1.5% in the top ten. The sample here was whole blood, taken in connection with sensitization to the hapten diphenylcyclopropenone (DPC). These receptors all stem from a woman between 45 and 60 years old with alopecia areata. Some clones in this sample may be carry-over from other donors' samples.

The CDR3 DNA reads TGCGCCAGCAGCTTTAACCCCTCCGGGGGGAACACTGAAGCTTTCTTT. Its protein is CASSFNPSGGNTEAFF. V and J are TRBV5-1 and TRBJ1-1; a weak D match, TRBD1 (5 bases). The CDR3 covers 16 residues. The ends were cut back, 2 bases at V and 1 base at J, with 15 bases in the middle. In germline, CDR1 is SGHRS, CDR2 YFSETQ.

The chain uses TRBV5-4 and TRBJ2-7; perhaps D is TRBD1 or TRBD2 (6 bases each). The CDR3 runs 13 residues. V lost 2 bases, J lost 2 bases, and 8 bases lay in between. The germline CDR1 and CDR2 sequences are SGHNT and YYREEE (reference sequence). CDR3 in DNA: TGTGCCAGCAGCTTTAGGGGGGCCTACGAGCAGTACTTC. It specifies CASSFRGAYEQYF.

This clonotype was counted a few times. The chain is built from TRBV28 and TRBJ2-5, with no clear D. Germline-derived CDR1 and CDR2 are MDHEN and SYDVKM. This CDR3 region has 12 residues. Trimming left V 2 bases short and J 7 bases short, with 8 bases between. The CDR3 coding sequence is TGTGCCAGCAGTTTAGACGCCGGGACCCAGTACTTC. Residues: CASSLDAGTQYF.

This clonotype was seen more than once but under ten times. The chain couples TRBV28 to TRBJ2-7; unclear D gene. The ends were cut back, 6 bases at V and 4 bases at J, with 10 bases in the middle. Germline assignment: CDR1 MDHEN and CDR2 SYDVKM. This CDR3 has 12 residues. In nucleotides, the CDR3 is TGTGCCAGCAGAGATACCCATTACGAGCAGTACTTC. Its translation is CASRDTHYEQYF. Supplemented by reference TRBV28 and TRBJ2-7, the full variable domain reads DVKVTQSSRYLVKRTGEKVFLECVQDMDHENMFWYRQDPGLGLRLIYFSYDVKMKEKGDIPEGYSVSREKKERFSLILESASTNQTSMYLCASRDTHYEQYFGPGTRLTVT.